Below are 22 T cell receptor beta chains sequenced from a single sample in a study of regulatory and conventional T cells in RAG deficiency. Conventional CD4+ T cells were sorted from blood as CD25-low CD127-high cells. Data came from immunoSEQ multiplex PCR; TCRdb stores just in-frame clones and leaves some out. Counted here are 21,000 or so clones, around 92% occurring once; the ten biggest clones make up 0.73%. The data were also submitted as part of a second study, on regulatory T cells. That investigation notes: The primer mix had 52 TRBV and 13 TRBJ primers.

The sample consisted of CD4+ T cells sorted from blood. The receptors were sampled from a human donor in good health.

The J gene is TRBJ1-4, the V gene TRBV28; 7 bases fit TRBD1. The J segment lost 8 bases and the V segment lost 6 bases, leaving 9 bases of the junction unmatched. CDR3 length equals 14 residues. The germline V gene has CDR1 MDHEN and CDR2 SYDVKM. CDR3 nucleotides: TGTGCCAGCAGAAACGACAGGGCGTGGGAAAAACTGTTTTTT. Translating it yields CASRNDRAWEKLFF. The full variable domain, with the rest looked up from reference TRBV28 and TRBJ1-4, is DVKVTQSSRYLVKRTGEKVFLECVQDMDHENMFWYRQDPGLGLRLIYFSYDVKMKEKGDIPEGYSVSREKKERFSLILESASTNQTSMYLCASRNDRAWEKLFFGSGTQLSVL.

The chain couples TRBV6-6 to TRBJ2-7; D is unclear. Trimming took off 5 bases at V and 2 bases at J, with 10 bases between the two ends. Germline values: CDR1 MNHNY, CDR2 SVGAGI (reference sequence). The CDR3 is 13 amino acids. CDR3 bases: TGTGCCAGCAGTAATCCGACGGCCTACGAGCAGTACTTC. Residues: CASSNPTAYEQYF.

CDR3 in DNA: TGTGCCTGGAGTTCAGGGGGCCCCTACGAGCAGTACTTC. This codes for CAWSSGGPYEQYF. The rearrangement uses TRBV30 and TRBJ2-7; 8 positions match TRBD1. V shed 2 bases, J shed 2 bases, and the junction held 2 bases outside the gene matches. The CDR3 has 13 residues. Germline V gives CDR1 GTSNPN, CDR2 SVGIG (reference sequence).

The chain joins TRBV7-9 to TRBJ2-1; D is unresolved. CDR1 and CDR2 (germline): SEHNR, FQNEAQ (reference sequence). This CDR3 region has 16 residues. Trimming took 2 bases from V and 2 from J, leaving 13 bases between them. The CDR3 loop reads CASSLFGSDTYNEQFF. CDR3 DNA sequence: TGTGCCAGCAGCTTATTCGGCAGCGATACCTACAATGAGCAGTTCTTC. The whole variable domain, remainder taken from reference TRBV7-9 and TRBJ2-1, is DTGVSQNPRHKITKRGQNVTFRCDPISEHNRLYWYRQTLGQGPEFLTYFQNEAQLEKSRLLSDRFSAERPKGSFSTLEIQRTEQGDSAMYLCASSLFGSDTYNEQFFGPGTRLTVL.

This sequence joins TRBV6-1 and TRBJ1-5; D unresolved. Trimming took 2 bases from V and 4 from J, leaving 9 bases between them. From germline, CDR1 is MNHNS and CDR2 SASEGT. There are 14 residues in the CDR3. CDR3 sequence reads: CASSEITVNQPQHF. The CDR3 DNA is TGTGCCAGCAGTGAAATAACTGTGAATCAGCCCCAGCATTTT.

The sample holds one count of this clone. V usage is TRBV5-1 and J usage is TRBJ2-5; TRBD1 might be the D (6 bases). Trimming left V 0 bases short and J 5 bases short, with 14 bases between. The CDR3 spans 15 residues. CDR1 is SGHRS and CDR2 is YFSETQ in the germline V gene. The CDR3 spells CASSLGRQGLETQYF. The CDR3, as DNA: TGCGCCAGCAGCTTGGGTAGGCAGGGGTTGGAGACCCAGTACTTC.

This rearrangement joins TRBV2 to TRBJ1-5; D possibly corresponds to TRBD1 (5 bases). V lost 6 bases, J lost 2 bases, and 11 bases lay in between. Germline V gene data show CDR1 as SNHLY and CDR2 as FYNNEI. The CDR3 contains 14 residues. The CDR3 spells CASSGGKGNQPQHF. The CDR3 DNA sequence: TGTGCCAGCAGCGGGGGTAAGGGCAATCAGCCCCAGCATTTT.

The chain combines TRBV2 with TRBJ1-3, with a possible D match to TRBD1 (6 bases). The CDR3 length is 14 residues. The ends were cut back, 4 bases at V and 2 bases at J, with 9 bases in the middle. The germline V gene has CDR1 SNHLY and CDR2 FYNNEI. The CDR3 DNA sequence: TGTGCCAGCAGTGGCACAGGGACTGGAAACACCATATATTTT. Its translation: CASSGTGTGNTIYF.

The CDR3: CASGLLVGVGDTIYF. DNA for the CDR3: TGTGCTAGTGGTTTATTGGTAGGCGTTGGGGACACCATATATTTT. The rearrangement links TRBV12-5 to TRBJ1-3; D unclear. CDR3 length: 15 amino acids. The V end was cut by 3 bases, the J end by 8 bases, with 17 bases between. The V gene's germline CDR1 is LGHNT and CDR2 FRNRAP.

The chain links TRBV5-4 to TRBJ2-1; no firm D call. V lost 4 bases and J 4 bases, leaving 12 bases between the germline ends. Germline values: CDR1 SGHNT, CDR2 YYREEE (reference sequence). This CDR3 is built from 14 residues. CDR3 protein: CASSGDGSYNEQFF. The CDR3 DNA is TGTGCCAGCAGCGGAGACGGATCTTACAATGAGCAGTTCTTC.

The chain joins TRBV6-1 to TRBJ1-2, with 7 bases that match TRBD1. The CDR3 length is 13 residues. Germline CDR1 is MNHNS and CDR2 is SASEGT. Germline trimming cut 10 bases from V and 4 bases from J; bases unmatched to any gene: 9. This CDR3 reads CATGDSRLYGYTF. CDR3 in DNA: TGTGCCACCGGGGACAGCCGACTCTATGGCTACACCTTC.

This clone was recorded only once. CDR3 sequence reads: CASGLDRRQPQHF. CDR3 nucleotides: TGTGCTAGTGGTTTGGACAGACGCCAGCCCCAGCATTTT. The chain uses TRBV12-5 and TRBJ1-5, with unresolved D. Germline V gene data show CDR1 as LGHNT and CDR2 as FRNRAP. The V gene lost 1 base and the J gene lost 7 bases, with 8 bases spanning the gap. The CDR3 is 13 residues long. The whole variable domain, filled in from reference TRBV12-5 and TRBJ1-5, reads DARVTQTPRHKVTEMGQEVTMRCQPILGHNTVFWYRQTMMQGLELLAYFRNRAPLDDSGMPKDRFSAEMPDATLATLKIQPSEPRDSAVYFCASGLDRRQPQHFGDGTRLSIL.

The chain employs TRBV27 and TRBJ2-7; possibly TRBD1 for D (6 bases). The germline V and J ends were trimmed by 10 bases and 3 bases, with 25 bases remaining between them. This CDR3 is 16 amino acids long. From germline, CDR1 is MNHEY and CDR2 SMNVEV (reference sequence). The chain's CDR3 is CATKPRDISNNYEQYF. As DNA, the CDR3 is TGTGCCACCAAGCCCCGGGACATATCGAACAACTACGAGCAGTACTTC.

This sequence joins TRBV5-8 and TRBJ2-5; 9 positions agree with TRBD1. This CDR3 is 18 amino acids long. After removal of 3 bases from V and 5 bases from J, the junction contained 17 bases not matched to a gene. Germline V gene lookup returns CDR1 SGHTS and CDR2 YDEGEE. CDR3 bases: TGTGCCAGCAGCTCGGACCGGGACAGGGCGCTCTCGGGGGAGACCCAGTACTTC. Its translation is CASSSDRDRALSGETQYF.

This clone was observed a few times. The chain uses TRBV30 and TRBJ2-6; TRBD1 might be the D (5 bases). CDR3 length: 16 amino acids. CDR1 GTSNPN and CDR2 SVGIG come from the germline V gene (reference sequence). Trimming removed 6 bases from V and 0 bases from J, with 15 bases in between. The CDR3 sequence is CACWGQGISGANVLTF. Here the CDR3 DNA reads TGTGCCTGTTGGGGCCAGGGAATCTCTGGGGCCAACGTCCTGACTTTC. Full variable domain (rest looked up from reference TRBV30 and TRBJ2-6): SQTIHQWPATLVQPVGSPLSLECTVEGTSNPNLYWYRQAAGRGLQLLFYSVGIGQISSEVPQNLSASRPQDRQFILSSKKLLLSDSGFYLCACWGQGISGANVLTFGAGSRLTVL.

The chain joins TRBV19 to TRBJ1-1, with a tentative D call TRBD1 (5 bases). The CDR3 loop spans 19 amino acids. The germline V and J ends were trimmed by 5 bases and 5 bases, with 30 bases remaining between them. CDR1 is LNHDA, CDR2 SQIVND, per germline (reference sequence). For the CDR3, the DNA is TGTGCCAGTAGTCCTTCTCCTTTAAGTTCTCGGGGCGTGGAAACTGAAGCTTTCTTT. It yields the protein CASSPSPLSSRGVETEAFF. Drawing the rest from reference TRBV19 and TRBJ1-1, the complete variable domain is DGGITQSPKYLFRKEGQNVTLSCEQNLNHDAMYWYRQDPGQGLRLIYYSQIVNDFQKGDIAEGYSVSREKKESFPLTVTSAQKNPTAFYLCASSPSPLSSRGVETEAFFGQGTRLTVV.

V usage is TRBV19 and J usage is TRBJ1-5, with a tentative D call TRBD1 (6 bases). The V end lost 4 bases, the J end lost 0 bases, and 13 bases lay between the germline ends. Germline lookup yields CDR1 LNHDA and CDR2 SQIVND (reference sequence). The CDR3 runs 16 residues. CDR3 DNA: TGTGCCAGTAGTAAAATCAGGGGAATTAGCAATCAGCCCCAGCATTTT. Encoded protein: CASSKIRGISNQPQHF.

J is TRBJ2-7 and V is TRBV5-1, with D tentatively TRBD1 or TRBD2 (5 bases each). Germline loops: CDR1 SGHRS, CDR2 YFSETQ. The CDR3 has 14 amino acids. V was pared by 0 bases and J by 2 bases, with 9 bases between. This CDR3 reads CASSLAGATYEQYF. DNA for the CDR3: TGCGCCAGCAGCTTGGCCGGGGCTACCTACGAGCAGTACTTC.

The chain uses TRBV13 and TRBJ2-3; 10 bases are a match to TRBD2. The length of the CDR3 is 16 residues. J lost 3 bases, V lost 5 bases, and 8 bases had no gene match. Germline assignment: CDR1 PRHDT and CDR2 FYEKMQ (reference sequence). The CDR3 is CASSIQAGGPTDTQYF. In DNA, the CDR3 is TGTGCCAGCAGCATACAAGCGGGAGGGCCTACAGATACGCAGTATTTT.

CDR3 sequence reads: CASSRRGLSEAFF. CDR3 DNA sequence: TGTGCCAGTAGTAGGCGGGGGCTGTCTGAAGCTTTCTTT. The rearrangement links TRBV19 to TRBJ1-1, with TRBD1 as a possible D gene (6 bases). This CDR3 contains 13 residues. V gave up 4 bases and J gave up 6 bases, with 12 bases separating them. Germline CDR1 and CDR2: LNHDA and SQIVND (reference sequence).

This chain uses TRBV5-1 with TRBJ2-7, with D maybe TRBD1 (5 bases). The germline gives CDR1 SGHRS, CDR2 YFSETQ. The CDR3 covers 15 residues. Trimming removed 0 bases from V and 5 bases from J, with 15 bases in between. CDR3 coding DNA: TGCGCCAGCAGCTTGGAGGCAGGGTGGAGCAACGAGCAGTACTTC. Encoded protein: CASSLEAGWSNEQYF.

The V call is TRBV2, the J call TRBJ2-1, with D possibly TRBD1 on 6 matching bases. V was clipped by 6 bases and J by 0 bases, with 6 bases between them. From germline, CDR1 is SNHLY and CDR2 FYNNEI. This CDR3 spans 13 amino acids. The CDR3 protein is CASSRGSYNEQFF. In DNA form, the CDR3 reads TGTGCCAGCAGCAGGGGCTCCTACAATGAGCAGTTCTTC.